These 27 T cell receptor beta chains share one sample of origin, sequenced in a study of T cell responses to AZD1222 COVID-19 vaccine. Here immunoSEQ multiplex PCR was the method, and the copy in TCRdb shows in-frame clones only, minus some. The sample lists some 170,000 clones, about 90% occurring once. The sample in question was peripheral blood, obtained 28 days after the second dose of the MenACWY control vaccine. The receptors here all came from an adult who received the MenACWY meningococcal vaccine as a control.

The V call is TRBV30, the J call TRBJ2-2; 10 bases map to TRBD2. CDR3 length: 16 amino acids. The germline gives CDR1 GTSNPN, CDR2 SVGIG (reference sequence). The trim removed 1 base at V and 1 base at J, leaving 3 bases unmatched. CDR3 nucleotides: TGTGCCTGGAGTGGAGCTAGCGGGAGGAACACCGGGGAGCTGTTTTTT. This translates into CAWSGASGRNTGELFF.

The chain uses TRBV25-1 and TRBJ1-1, with D maybe TRBD1 (5 bases). The germline V gene has CDR1 MGHDK and CDR2 SYGVNS. Trimming cost V 11 bases and J 5 bases, with 6 bases left between them. The CDR3 length is 9 residues. Written as DNA, the CDR3 is TGTGCCGCAGGGACTGAAGCTTTCTTT. Translated, it gives CAAGTEAFF. The full variable domain, its missing parts supplied by reference TRBV25-1 and TRBJ1-1, is EADIYQTPRYLVIGTGKKITLECSQTMGHDKMYWYQQDPGMELHLIHYSYGVNSTEKGDLSSESTVSRIRTEHFPLTLESARPSHTSQYLCAAGTEAFFGQGTRLTVV.

The chain uses TRBV5-5 and TRBJ1-2; maybe TRBD1 (5 bases). Per the germline V gene, CDR1 is SGHKS and CDR2 is YYEKEE (reference sequence). With 2 bases removed from V and 7 bases from J, the gap between germline ends came to 21 bases. The CDR3 loop spans 16 amino acids. The DNA for the CDR3 is TGTGCCAGCAGCTTCGATTGGGACTATCTAAGGGTTGGCTACACCTTC. This sequence encodes CASSFDWDYLRVGYTF.

The rearrangement uses TRBV30 and TRBJ1-1; D gene uncertain. Germline V gives CDR1 GTSNPN, CDR2 SVGIG (reference sequence). There are 12 residues in the CDR3. V lost 5 bases and J lost 0, with 7 bases in between. In DNA, the CDR3 is TGTGCCTGGGACGGACTGAACACTGAAGCTTTCTTT. Residues: CAWDGLNTEAFF.

The chain couples TRBV2 to TRBJ2-2; 15 bases match TRBD2. The germline gives CDR1 SNHLY, CDR2 FYNNEI. This CDR3 is 19 amino acids long. V lost 7 bases, J lost 0 bases, and 9 bases stayed unmatched. CDR3 sequence: CASTWGGLAGGSNTGELFF. CDR3 coding DNA: TGTGCCAGCACCTGGGGGGGACTAGCGGGAGGCTCGAACACCGGGGAGCTGTTTTTT.

The count of this clone is one. The genes are TRBV3-1 (or the pseudogene TRBV3-2) and TRBJ2-2, with 7 bases identical to TRBD2. Losses at the gene ends were 3 bases for V and 4 bases for J; bases not matched to a gene: 5. The V gene's germline CDR1 is LGHDT and CDR2 YNNKEL (reference sequence). The length of the CDR3 is 15 residues. CDR3 DNA: TGTGCCAGCAGCCAGTCAGCGGGACCCACCGGGGAGCTGTTTTTT. Protein sequence: CASSQSAGPTGELFF.

The chain is built from TRBV28 and TRBJ2-2, with D uncertain. CDR1 MDHEN and CDR2 SYDVKM come from the germline V gene. Between the trimmed V and J ends, which lost 6 bases and 3 bases, there was a span of 20 bases. The CDR3 length is 17 residues. The CDR3 DNA sequence: TGTGCCAGCAGCCGAGCTGCGGATAGGTCCGACACCGGGGAGCTGTTTTTT. Encoded protein: CASSRAADRSDTGELFF.

The chain links TRBV19 to TRBJ2-7; D ambiguous. This CDR3 spans 15 amino acids. Germline assignment: CDR1 LNHDA and CDR2 SQIVND (reference sequence). The V end was cut by 10 bases, the J end by 0 bases, with 19 bases between. Here the CDR3 DNA reads TGTGCCACCTCTTCCTCCTTCCACTTCTCCTACGAGCAGTACTTC. Translating gives CATSSSFHFSYEQYF.

This rearrangement joins TRBV5-4 to TRBJ1-2; a possible D gene is TRBD1 (5 bases). The V end was cut by 0 bases, the J end by 8 bases, with 14 bases between. The length of the CDR3 is 14 residues. Germline V gene data show CDR1 as SGHNT and CDR2 as YYREEE (reference sequence). DNA for the CDR3: TGTGCCAGCAGCTTGGACAGGAGTCGGGAGGGCTACACCTTC. Protein sequence: CASSLDRSREGYTF.

The chain is built from TRBV21-1 and TRBJ2-3; TRBD2 is the table's D call and was not checked against the DNA. TRBV21-1 is shown as a pseudogene. The CDR3 is 18 amino acids. The CDR3 bases are TGTGCCAGCAGCGACGGGACTAGCGGGAGTTCTTTAGTAGATACGCAGTATTTT. It codes for CASSDGTSGSSLVDTQYF.

This clone was counted a single time. The rearrangement links TRBV18 to TRBJ1-2, with 9 nucleotides matching TRBD1. Germline trimming cut 3 bases from V and 3 bases from J; bases unmatched to any gene: 2. Germline V gene lookup returns CDR1 KGHSH and CDR2 LQKENI. The CDR3 has 14 residues. Here the CDR3 reads CASSPRDRDYGYTF. The DNA of the CDR3 is TGTGCCAGCTCACCCCGGGACAGGGACTATGGCTACACCTTC.

This clone was picked up a small number of times. The rearrangement uses TRBV5-4 and TRBJ2-2; maybe TRBD1 (6 bases). This CDR3 spans 13 amino acids. Germline-derived CDR1 and CDR2 are SGHNT and YYREEE (reference sequence). V gave up 1 base and J gave up 8 bases, with 9 bases separating them. CDR3 loop: CASSLQGRGELFF. CDR3 in DNA: TGTGCCAGCAGCTTGCAGGGGCGGGGGGAGCTGTTTTTT.

V is TRBV12-5 and J is TRBJ1-1, with 7 bases matching TRBD1. The germline gives CDR1 LGHNT, CDR2 FRNRAP. With V trimmed by 5 bases and J by 1 base, 4 bases remained unmatched. CDR3 length: 14 residues. The CDR3 reads CASGMGQPNTEAFF. In DNA, the CDR3 is TGTGCTAGTGGTATGGGACAGCCGAACACTGAAGCTTTCTTT.

This sequence joins TRBV27 and TRBJ2-7; no definite D call. Deletions cut 3 bases from V and 4 bases from J, with 16 bases between. The CDR3 is 15 amino acids. CDR1 is MNHEY, CDR2 SMNVEV, per germline (reference sequence). The CDR3, as DNA: TGTGCCAGCAGTTTCTTCGGGCTAGGTGCGTACGAGCAGTACTTC. Translation gives CASSFFGLGAYEQYF.

V and J are TRBV19 and TRBJ2-4, with a tentative D call TRBD1 (5 bases). Germline V gives CDR1 LNHDA, CDR2 SQIVND (reference sequence). Deletions cut 3 bases from V and 0 bases from J, with 12 bases between. This CDR3 region has 16 residues. The CDR3 DNA reads as TGTGCCAGTAGTATTACAGGCCGGATAGCCAAAAACATTCAGTACTTC. Its translation is CASSITGRIAKNIQYF.

This chain uses TRBV9 with TRBJ2-3; D might be TRBD2 (6 bases). V lost 2 bases and J 6 bases, leaving 13 bases between the germline ends. The CDR3 is made up of 14 amino acids. The germline CDR1 and CDR2 sequences are SGDLS and YYNGEE. CDR3 loop: CASSVSGPGDTQYF. The CDR3 DNA sequence: TGTGCCAGCAGCGTGAGCGGGCCCGGGGATACGCAGTATTTT.

V gene TRBV6-4 combines with J gene TRBJ1-2, with D maybe TRBD1 (5 bases). The germline V gene encodes CDR1 MRHNA and CDR2 SNTAGT. V was trimmed by 0 bases and J by 8 bases, leaving 13 bases between them. The CDR3 length is 14 residues. The chain's CDR3 is CASSDSSRVRGYTF. Here the CDR3 DNA reads TGTGCCAGCAGTGACTCGAGCAGGGTAAGGGGCTACACCTTC.

The V and J genes are TRBV19 and TRBJ1-1, with 10 bases that match TRBD1. V dropped 4 bases and J dropped 5; count of bases not matched to a gene: 10. There are 16 residues in the CDR3. Germline loops: CDR1 LNHDA, CDR2 SQIVND (reference sequence). In DNA form, the CDR3 reads TGTGCCAGTAGTAGGAACCCGGGACAGGGGTCGACTGAAGCTTTCTTT. It translates to CASSRNPGQGSTEAFF.

As regards this clone: This sample includes further DNA sequences coding for the same CDR3. The chain employs TRBV27 and TRBJ1-2; no clear D. The germline CDR1 and CDR2 sequences are MNHEY and SMNVEV (reference sequence). The CDR3 spans 13 residues. Trimming shortened V by 0 bases and J by 4 bases, and 6 bases separated the two germline ends. This CDR3 reads CASSLSPVYGYTF. The DNA for the CDR3 is TGTGCCAGCAGTTTATCCCCAGTCTATGGCTACACCTTC.

J is TRBJ2-3 and V is TRBV12-3 or TRBV12-4; D is unresolved. V was pared by 5 bases and J by 5 bases, with 2 bases between. The CDR3 has 10 amino acids. CDR3 bases: TGTGCCAGCAGTGTAGATACGCAGTATTTT. This sequence encodes CASSVDTQYF.

CDR3 loop: CASSPITSGSGSYEQYF. For the CDR3, the DNA is TGTGCCAGCAGCCCCATCACTAGCGGGAGCGGGTCCTACGAGCAGTACTTC. This chain connects TRBV9 to TRBJ2-7; 11 bases are shared with TRBD2. Germline CDR1 and CDR2: SGDLS and YYNGEE. The V segment lost 4 bases and the J segment 1 base; nucleotides outside the gene matches: 10. The CDR3 is 17 amino acids.

The J gene is TRBJ2-3, the V gene TRBV7-2; D is undetermined. The CDR3 runs to 14 residues. Trimming shortened V by 2 bases and J by 4 bases, and 10 bases separated the two germline ends. The V gene's germline CDR1 is SGHTA and CDR2 FQGNSA. The CDR3 nucleotides are TGTGCCAGCAGCTTAAGTCTTAGTTCAGATACGCAGTATTTT. Translation gives CASSLSLSSDTQYF.

The rearrangement links TRBV5-1 to TRBJ1-2; D is possibly TRBD1 (6 bases). Germline V lookup: CDR1 SGHRS, CDR2 YFSETQ. There are 13 residues in the CDR3. V lost 3 bases to trimming and J lost 4 bases, with 10 bases between them. The CDR3 is CASSSEGGYGYTF. CDR3 DNA: TGCGCCAGCAGCTCGGAGGGGGGCTATGGCTACACCTTC.

The genes are TRBV10-3 and TRBJ2-3, with D maybe TRBD2 (7 bases). The CDR3 totals 16 residues. CDR1 and CDR2 from the germline V gene are ENHRY and SYGVKD. V was trimmed by 10 bases and J by 2 bases, leaving 22 bases between them. CDR3 sequence reads: CATRLMAGANTDTQYF. The CDR3 DNA sequence: TGTGCCACCCGATTAATGGCGGGGGCCAACACAGATACGCAGTATTTT.

CDR3 loop: CASRSGGINTGELFF. The CDR3 DNA reads as TGTGCCAGCAGGTCAGGGGGCATCAACACCGGGGAGCTGTTTTTT. This sequence joins TRBV28 and TRBJ2-2; 8 bases are a match to TRBD1. J gave up 2 bases and V 6 bases, and 5 bases lay outside the gene matches. The CDR3 contains 15 residues. Germline V CDR1 and CDR2: MDHEN, SYDVKM. The variable domain in full, completed from reference TRBV28 and TRBJ2-2, reads DVKVTQSSRYLVKRTGEKVFLECVQDMDHENMFWYRQDPGLGLRLIYFSYDVKMKEKGDIPEGYSVSREKKERFSLILESASTNQTSMYLCASRSGGINTGELFFGEGSRLTVL.

This clone was seen just once. The chain recombines TRBV10-3 with TRBJ2-1; D unresolved. The germline V gene encodes CDR1 ENHRY and CDR2 SYGVKD. V was pared by 9 bases and J by 6 bases, with 9 bases between. This CDR3 comprises 11 residues. CDR3: CAILLGNEQFF. The CDR3 DNA follows: TGTGCCATACTGTTGGGCAATGAGCAGTTCTTC.

This chain uses TRBV30 with TRBJ1-3; a weak D match, TRBD1 (5 bases). CDR3 length: 15 amino acids. Between the trimmed V and J ends, which lost 2 bases and 0 bases, there was a span of 11 bases. Germline CDR1 GTSNPN, CDR2 SVGIG (reference sequence). CDR3 bases: TGTGCCTGGAGTTCGGGGCAGAACTCTGGAAACACCATATATTTT. Translated, it gives CAWSSGQNSGNTIYF. The whole variable domain, remainder taken from reference TRBV30 and TRBJ1-3, is SQTIHQWPATLVQPVGSPLSLECTVEGTSNPNLYWYRQAAGRGLQLLFYSVGIGQISSEVPQNLSASRPQDRQFILSSKKLLLSDSGFYLCAWSSGQNSGNTIYFGEGSWLTVV.